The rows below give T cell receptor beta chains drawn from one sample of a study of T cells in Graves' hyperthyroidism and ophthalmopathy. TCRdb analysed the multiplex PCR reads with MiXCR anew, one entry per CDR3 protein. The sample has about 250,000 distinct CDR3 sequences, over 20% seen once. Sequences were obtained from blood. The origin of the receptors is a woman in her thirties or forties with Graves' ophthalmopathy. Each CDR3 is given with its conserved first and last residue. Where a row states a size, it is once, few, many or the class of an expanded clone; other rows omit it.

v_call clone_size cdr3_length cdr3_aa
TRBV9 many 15 CASSVGASGRYEQYF
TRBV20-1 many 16 CSARNQAGGNTGELFF
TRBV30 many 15 CAWSPGRAPISPLHF
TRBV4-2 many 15 CASSQDGGSSYEQYF
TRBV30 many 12 CAWTRGSYEQYF
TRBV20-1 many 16 CSARVTSGLISYEQYF
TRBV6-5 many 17 CASSYGEGPRVNTEAFF
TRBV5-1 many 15 CASRQGGLNTGELFF
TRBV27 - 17 CASSETGFLPHGQPQHF
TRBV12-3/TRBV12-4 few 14 CASSPSGQGTEAFF
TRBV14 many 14 CASSRTGGRDEQYF
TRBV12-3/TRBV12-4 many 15 CASSPPTGQGYEQYF
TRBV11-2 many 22 CASSLERFGEIGTGPNTGELFF
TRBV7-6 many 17 CASSSDGYSSYNSPLHF
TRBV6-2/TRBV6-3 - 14 CASSQLRVLGGYTF
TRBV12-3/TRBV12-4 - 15 CASSQWTGGRNEQYF
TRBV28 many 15 CASSLVTGGRQPQHF
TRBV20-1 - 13 CSASQGVSTEAFF
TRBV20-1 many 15 CSAVAGTGASYEQYF
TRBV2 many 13 CASSTMVNTEAFF
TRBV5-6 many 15 CASSTSRDRNTEAFF
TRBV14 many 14 CASSQELGFNEQYF
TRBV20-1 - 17 CSAPTGTSGSFSGELFF
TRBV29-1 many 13 CSVSLPQSYGYTF
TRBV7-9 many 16 CASSLVGQAGEDEQYF
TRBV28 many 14 CASTAGITSYEQYF
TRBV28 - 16 CASSSSGPGGMETQYF
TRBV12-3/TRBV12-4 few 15 CASSPTAGAETEAFF
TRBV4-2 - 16 CASSPNSADQGGTQYF
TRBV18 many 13 CASSPRAATEAFF
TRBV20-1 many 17 CSARDPGEEYSNQPQHF
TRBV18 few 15 CASSKPRLAGETQYF
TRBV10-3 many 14 CAISESIWGQPQHF
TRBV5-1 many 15 CASSEGQGSTGELFF
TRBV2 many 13 CASSEAPEETQYF
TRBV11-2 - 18 CASSPKSPVSGGNYEQYF
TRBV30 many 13 CAWSVRWDTEAFF
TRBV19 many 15 CASSMEDSSQETQYF
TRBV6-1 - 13 CASLAPSNYGYTF
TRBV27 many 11 CASGMNQPPHF
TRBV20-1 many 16 CSARDFGGLESYEQYF
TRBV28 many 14 CASTSGTLAYEQYF
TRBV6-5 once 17 CASSYSGTGPGNTEAFF
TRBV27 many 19 CASSSRTSGRGRERETQYF
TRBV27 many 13 CASSLTHGTEAFF
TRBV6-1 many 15 CASKSGSRAKNIQYF
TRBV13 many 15 CASGTSGRPSYEQYF
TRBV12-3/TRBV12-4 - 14 CASNRGGGTGELFF
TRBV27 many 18 CASSSPLVAGGPVGELFF
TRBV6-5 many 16 CASSYQGPSSYNEQFF
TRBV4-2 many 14 CASSQLTSSGEQYF
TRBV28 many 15 CASKLSRGVDYGYTF
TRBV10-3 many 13 CAIRDTYTGELFF
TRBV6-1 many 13 CASRDREVQPQHF
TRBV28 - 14 CASSRRSGTYEQYF